The 3 T cell receptor beta chains presented below share a single source sample, sequenced in a study of cytotoxic CD8 clonotypes in ibrutinib-treated CLL. Produced via immunoSEQ multiplex PCR; TCRdb's table is partial and in-frame only. The sample carries more than 150,000 clones, over 55% recorded once. The material sequenced was PBMCs, taken after 24 months of ibrutinib treatment. The receptors shown here come from a human donor with chronic lymphocytic leukemia.

The rearrangement links TRBV4-3 to TRBJ2-7; D is unresolved. The length of the CDR3 is 14 residues. Germline V CDR1 and CDR2: LGHNA, YSLEER. V lost 1 base and J 4 bases, leaving 11 bases between the germline ends. The chain's CDR3 is CASSQGSSHYEQYF. As DNA, the CDR3 is TGCGCCAGCAGCCAAGGAAGTTCGCATTACGAGCAGTACTTC.

The rearrangement joins TRBV5-1 to TRBJ2-7; D is possibly TRBD2 (5 bases). Germline V gene lookup returns CDR1 SGHRS and CDR2 YFSETQ. Trimming removed 0 bases from V and 2 bases from J, with 12 bases in between. The CDR3 totals 15 residues. CDR3 sequence (DNA): TGCGCCAGCAGCTTGGAAGGAGGAACTGCCTACGAGCAGTACTTC. Encoded protein: CASSLEGGTAYEQYF.

In its sample, this clone was seen a few times. The chain uses TRBV6-1 and TRBJ1-5, with 8 positions matching TRBD1. In germline, CDR1 is MNHNS, CDR2 SASEGT. The J segment lost 1 base and the V segment lost 10 bases, leaving 6 bases of the junction unmatched. CDR3 length: 14 residues. DNA for the CDR3: TGTGCCACCTCGGACAGGGCGAGCAATCAGCCCCAGCATTTT. Protein: CATSDRASNQPQHF.